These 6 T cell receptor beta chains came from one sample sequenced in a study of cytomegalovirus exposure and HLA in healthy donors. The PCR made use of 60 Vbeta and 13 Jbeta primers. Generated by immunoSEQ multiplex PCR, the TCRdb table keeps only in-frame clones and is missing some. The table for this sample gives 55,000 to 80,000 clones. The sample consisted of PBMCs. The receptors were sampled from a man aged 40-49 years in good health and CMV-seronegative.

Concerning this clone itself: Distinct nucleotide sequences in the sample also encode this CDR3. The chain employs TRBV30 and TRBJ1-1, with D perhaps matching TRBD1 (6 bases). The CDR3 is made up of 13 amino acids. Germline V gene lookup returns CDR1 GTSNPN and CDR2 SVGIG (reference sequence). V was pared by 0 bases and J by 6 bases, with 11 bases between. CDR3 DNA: TGTGCCTGGAGTGTAGGGGGGGCGGCTGAAGCTTTCTTT. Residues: CAWSVGGAAEAFF. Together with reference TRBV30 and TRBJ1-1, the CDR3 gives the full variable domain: SQTIHQWPATLVQPVGSPLSLECTVEGTSNPNLYWYRQAAGRGLQLLFYSVGIGQISSEVPQNLSASRPQDRQFILSSKKLLLSDSGFYLCAWSVGGAAEAFFGQGTRLTVV.

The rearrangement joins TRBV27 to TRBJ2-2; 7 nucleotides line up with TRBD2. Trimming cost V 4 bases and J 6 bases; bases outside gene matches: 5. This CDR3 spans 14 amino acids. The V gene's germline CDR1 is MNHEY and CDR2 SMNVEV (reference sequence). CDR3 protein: CASSWREGPGELFF. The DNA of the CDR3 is TGTGCCAGCAGTTGGAGGGAGGGGCCCGGGGAGCTGTTTTTT.

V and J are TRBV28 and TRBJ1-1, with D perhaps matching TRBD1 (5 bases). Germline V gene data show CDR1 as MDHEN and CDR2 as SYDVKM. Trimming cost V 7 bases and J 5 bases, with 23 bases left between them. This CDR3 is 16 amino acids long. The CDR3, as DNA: TGTGCCAGCAAGTCCTCGGAGGGACGCCGGAGAACTGAAGCTTTCTTT. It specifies CASKSSEGRRRTEAFF.

Here the CDR3 reads CASTRGVTDTQYF. The DNA for the CDR3 is TGTGCCAGCACCCGGGGGGTCACAGATACGCAGTATTTT. This chain links TRBV27 with TRBJ2-3; 7 bases agree with TRBD2. Germline lookup yields CDR1 MNHEY and CDR2 SMNVEV (reference sequence). V was pared by 7 bases and J by 2 bases, with 3 bases of the junction left unmatched. CDR3 size: 13 residues.

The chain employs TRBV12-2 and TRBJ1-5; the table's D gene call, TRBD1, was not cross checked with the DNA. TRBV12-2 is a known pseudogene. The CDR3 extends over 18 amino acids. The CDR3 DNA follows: TGTGCAAGTCGCTTAGGGACCCCACATACAGGGGTGGATCAGCCCCAGCATTTT. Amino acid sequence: CASRLGTPHTGVDQPQHF.

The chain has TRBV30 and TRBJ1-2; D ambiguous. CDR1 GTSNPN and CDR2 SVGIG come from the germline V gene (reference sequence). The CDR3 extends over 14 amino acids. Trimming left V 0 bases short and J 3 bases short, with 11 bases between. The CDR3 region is CAWSVSGTDYGYTF. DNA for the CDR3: TGTGCCTGGAGTGTCTCGGGTACTGACTATGGCTACACCTTC. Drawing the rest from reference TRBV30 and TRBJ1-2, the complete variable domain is SQTIHQWPATLVQPVGSPLSLECTVEGTSNPNLYWYRQAAGRGLQLLFYSVGIGQISSEVPQNLSASRPQDRQFILSSKKLLLSDSGFYLCAWSVSGTDYGYTFGSGTRLTVV.